This T cell receptor (beta chain) was identified during a study of tumor-infiltrating lymphocytes in localized non-small cell lung cancer. Study information: Some samples were collected after neoadjuvant chemotherapy; smokers, never-smokers and several histologies were included.

TCRdb's copy holds only in-frame clones and misses some; the assay was immunoSEQ multiplex PCR. The repertoire holds around 25,000 clones, with around 78% as singletons. The CDR3 consists of 16 residues. V gave up 3 bases and J gave up 0 bases; unmatched junction bases: 7. Germline V gene lookup returns CDR1 SGHVS and CDR2 FNYEAQ. The sequenced material came from lung tumor tissue. The chain has TRBV7-6 and TRBJ1-1, with 7 bases matching TRBD1. The source is a human donor with non-small cell lung cancer. CDR3 protein: CASSFKTGSLNTEAFF. CDR3 bases: TGTGCCAGCAGCTTTAAGACAGGGAGTTTGAACACTGAAGCTTTCTTT.